This TCR beta chain derives from a study of cytomegalovirus exposure and HLA in healthy donors. The CDR3 length is 17 residues. Per germline, CDR1 SGHDT and CDR2 YYEEEE. Trimming took off 4 bases at V and 0 bases at J, with 20 bases between the two ends. PCR primers comprised 60 Vbeta and 13 Jbeta primers. The repertoire was sequenced with immunoSEQ multiplex PCR; TCRdb's copy has only in-frame clones and lacks some. The profile shows some 170,000 clones, 70% to 85% of them singletons. The specimen sequenced was PBMCs. This rearrangement joins TRBV5-6 to TRBJ2-7; maybe TRBD1 (6 bases). The TCR was taken from a human donor in good health. CDR3 protein: CASSAFRTARSSYEQYF. Written as DNA, the CDR3 is TGTGCCAGCAGCGCATTCCGGACAGCAAGAAGCTCCTACGAGCAGTACTTC.